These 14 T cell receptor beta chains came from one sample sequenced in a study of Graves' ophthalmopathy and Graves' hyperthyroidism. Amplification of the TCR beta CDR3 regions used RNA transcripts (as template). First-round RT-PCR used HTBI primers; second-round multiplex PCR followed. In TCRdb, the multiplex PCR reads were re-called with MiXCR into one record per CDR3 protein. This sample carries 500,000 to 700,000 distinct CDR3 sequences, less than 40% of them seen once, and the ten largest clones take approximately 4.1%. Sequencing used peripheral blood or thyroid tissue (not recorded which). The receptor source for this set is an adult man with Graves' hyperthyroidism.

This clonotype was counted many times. In DNA form, the CDR3 reads TGTGCCAGTAGATTCGACAGCCAAGGTAATCAGCCCCAGCATTTT. Translating gives CASRFDSQGNQPQHF. The chain employs TRBV19 and TRBJ1-5, with D perhaps TRBD1 (5 bases). The V end lost 6 bases, the J end lost 4 bases, and 16 bases lay between the germline ends. The CDR3 contains 15 residues. Germline V gives CDR1 LNHDA, CDR2 SQIVND (reference sequence).

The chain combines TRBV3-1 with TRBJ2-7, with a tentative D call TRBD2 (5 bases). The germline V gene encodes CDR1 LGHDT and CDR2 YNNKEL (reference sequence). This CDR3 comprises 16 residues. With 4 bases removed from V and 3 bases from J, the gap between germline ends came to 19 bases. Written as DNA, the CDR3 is TGTGCCAGCAGCCGAGGACTTGGTCAACTGGTCTACGAGCAGTACTTC. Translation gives CASSRGLGQLVYEQYF.

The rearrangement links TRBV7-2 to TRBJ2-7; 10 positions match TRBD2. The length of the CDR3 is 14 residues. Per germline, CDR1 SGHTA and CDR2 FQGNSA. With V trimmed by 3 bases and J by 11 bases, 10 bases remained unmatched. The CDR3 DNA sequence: TGTGCCAGCAGCTTCTACGTTCGAGCGGGGGGGGAGTACTTC. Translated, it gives CASSFYVRAGGEYF.

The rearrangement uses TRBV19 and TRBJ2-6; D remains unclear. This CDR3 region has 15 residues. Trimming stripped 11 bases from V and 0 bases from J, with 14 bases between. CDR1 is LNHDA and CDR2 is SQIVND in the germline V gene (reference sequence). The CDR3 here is CAWSRLHSGANVLTF. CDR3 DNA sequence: TGTGCCTGGTCGAGACTCCACTCTGGGGCCAACGTCCTGACTTTC.

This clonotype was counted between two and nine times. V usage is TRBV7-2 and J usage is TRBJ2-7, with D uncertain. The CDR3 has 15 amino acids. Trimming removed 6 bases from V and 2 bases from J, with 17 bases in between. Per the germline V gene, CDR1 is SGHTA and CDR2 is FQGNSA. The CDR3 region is CASSYLPDPPYEQYF. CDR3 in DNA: TGTGCCAGCAGTTACCTCCCGGACCCCCCCTACGAGCAGTACTTC.

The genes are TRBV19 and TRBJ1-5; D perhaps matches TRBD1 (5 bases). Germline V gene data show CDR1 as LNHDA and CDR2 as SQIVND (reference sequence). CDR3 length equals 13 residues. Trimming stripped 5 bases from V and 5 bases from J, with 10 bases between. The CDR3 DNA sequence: TGTGCCAGTAGTGGGGGACTTTATCAGCCCCAGCATTTT. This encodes CASSGGLYQPQHF.

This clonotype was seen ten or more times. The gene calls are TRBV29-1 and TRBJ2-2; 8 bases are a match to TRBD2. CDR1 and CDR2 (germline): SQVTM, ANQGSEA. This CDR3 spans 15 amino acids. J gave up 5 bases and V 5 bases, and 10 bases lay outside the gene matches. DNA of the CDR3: TGCAGCGTTACTCGCAGCGGGAGTCAGACCGGGGAGCTGTTTTTT. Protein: CSVTRSGSQTGELFF.

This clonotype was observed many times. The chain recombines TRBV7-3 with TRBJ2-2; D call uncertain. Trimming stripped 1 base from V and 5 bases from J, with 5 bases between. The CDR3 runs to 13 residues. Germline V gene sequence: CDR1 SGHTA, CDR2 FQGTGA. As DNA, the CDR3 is TGTGCCAGCAGCTTAATCCTTACCGGGGAGCTGTTTTTT. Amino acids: CASSLILTGELFF.

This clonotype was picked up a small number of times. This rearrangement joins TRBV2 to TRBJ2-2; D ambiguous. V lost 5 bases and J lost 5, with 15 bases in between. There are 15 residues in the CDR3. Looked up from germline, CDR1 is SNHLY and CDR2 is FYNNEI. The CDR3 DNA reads TGTGCCAGCAGTATCCGACAAGCTAAAACCGGGGAGCTGTTTTTT. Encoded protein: CASSIRQAKTGELFF.

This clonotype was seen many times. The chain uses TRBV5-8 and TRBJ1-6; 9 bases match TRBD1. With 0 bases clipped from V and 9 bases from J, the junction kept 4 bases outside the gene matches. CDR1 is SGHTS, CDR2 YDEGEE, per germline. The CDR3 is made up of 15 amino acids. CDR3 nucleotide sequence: TGTGCCAGCAGCTTGGGGTCGGGACAGGGTTCACCCCTCCACTTT. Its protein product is CASSLGSGQGSPLHF.

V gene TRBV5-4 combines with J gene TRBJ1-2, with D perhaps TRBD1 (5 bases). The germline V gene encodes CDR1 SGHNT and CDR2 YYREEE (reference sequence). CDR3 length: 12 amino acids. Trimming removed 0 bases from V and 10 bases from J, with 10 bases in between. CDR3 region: CASSLGGGDYTF. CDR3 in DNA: TGTGCCAGCAGCTTGGGCGGAGGGGACTACACCTTC. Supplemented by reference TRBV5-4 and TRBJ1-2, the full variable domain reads ETGVTQSPTHLIKTRGQQVTLRCSSQSGHNTVSWYQQALGQGPQFIFQYYREEENGRGNFPPRFSGLQFPNYSSELNVNALELDDSALYLCASSLGGGDYTFGSGTRLTVV.

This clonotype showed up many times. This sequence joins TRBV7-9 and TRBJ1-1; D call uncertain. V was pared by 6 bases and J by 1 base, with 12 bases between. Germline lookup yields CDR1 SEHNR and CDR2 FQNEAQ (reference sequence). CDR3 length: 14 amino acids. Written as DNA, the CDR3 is TGTGCCAGCAGGGCGGACGGTAAGAACACTGAAGCTTTCTTT. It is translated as CASRADGKNTEAFF.

The CDR3 DNA is TGTGCCAGCAGTAGGACAGGGGAAGAGACCCAGCATTTT. Its protein is CASSRTGEETQHF. V and J are TRBV7-9 and TRBJ1-5; 9 bases match TRBD1. Germline CDR1 and CDR2: SEHNR and FQNEAQ (reference sequence). V shed 6 bases and J 11 bases; nucleotides not matched to a gene: 8. The CDR3 has 13 amino acids.

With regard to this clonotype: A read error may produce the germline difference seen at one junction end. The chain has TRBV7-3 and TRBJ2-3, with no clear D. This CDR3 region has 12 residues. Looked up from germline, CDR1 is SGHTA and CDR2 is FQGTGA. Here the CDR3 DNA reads TGTGCCGGCAGCCTAGTCGCAGATACGCAGTATTTT. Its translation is CAGSLVADTQYF. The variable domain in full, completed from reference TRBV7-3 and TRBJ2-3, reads GAGVSQTPSNKVTEKGKYVELRCDPISGHTALYWYRQSLGQGPEFLIYFQGTGAADDSGLPNDRFFAVRPEGSVSTLKIQRTERGDSAVYLCAGSLVADTQYFGPGTRLTVL.